Below, 28 T cell receptor beta chains from the same sample are listed, as sequenced in a study of vaccination and CD4 T cells after COVID-19. No antigen has been identified for these receptors. As to treatment: approximately 9-day PBMC culture with coronavirus spike peptide pools or control peptides (ViraFEST assay). Cultured CD4+ T cell DNA underwent sequencing with the Oncomine TCR Beta short-read assay. MiXCR, applied by TCRdb to the PCR reads, yields one record per CDR3 protein. The repertoire includes about 15,000 distinct CDR3 sequences, 52% of them detected once, and 11% to 15% sits in the top ten. Sequencing input: CD4+ T cells from blood, cultured in vitro. These receptors originate from a human donor who had recovered from COVID-19.

Concerning this clonotype itself: Relative to the germline gene, one junction end is altered; a read error may explain this. The chain uses TRBV5-4 and TRBJ1-1; weak D call: TRBD1 (6 bases). Germline V gene data show CDR1 as SGHNT and CDR2 as YYREEE (reference sequence). The CDR3 is 12 amino acids. This chain's CDR3 is CASSWRDTETFF. The DNA of the CDR3 is TGTGCCAGCAGCTGGCGGGACACTGAAACTTTCTTT.

The rearrangement joins TRBV7-3 to TRBJ2-2, with no clear D. The CDR3 runs 12 residues. CDR1 and CDR2 from the germline V gene are SGHTA and FQGTGA. Trimming pared 0 bases from V and 8 bases from J, leaving 4 bases between. CDR3 sequence reads: CASSLTSGELFF. In nucleotides, the CDR3 is TGTGCCAGCAGCTTAACTTCGGGGGAGCTGTTTTTT.

This chain connects TRBV7-2 to TRBJ2-5; D uncertain. Between the trimmed V and J ends, which lost 3 bases and 5 bases, there was a span of 7 bases. The CDR3 covers 12 residues. Germline CDR1 and CDR2: SGHTA and FQGNSA. CDR3 sequence (DNA): TGTGCCAGCAGCTTTTCCCCCGAGACCCAGTACTTC. This encodes CASSFSPETQYF.

This clonotype was observed a handful of times. This rearrangement joins TRBV5-4 to TRBJ2-5, with D possibly being TRBD1 (5 bases). The CDR3 consists of 13 residues. Germline loops: CDR1 SGHNT, CDR2 YYREEE (reference sequence). Trimming stripped 0 bases from V and 5 bases from J, with 8 bases between. The CDR3 coding sequence is TGTGCCAGCAGCTTGGGGGGCGCGGAGACCCAGTACTTC. Protein product: CASSLGGAETQYF.

This chain uses TRBV19 with TRBJ1-2; no clear D gene. Germline V gene data show CDR1 as LNHDA and CDR2 as SQIVND (reference sequence). This CDR3 is 15 amino acids long. The V end lost 3 bases, the J end lost 0 bases, and 11 bases lay between the germline ends. This chain's CDR3 is CASSIPSESNYGYTF. CDR3 DNA sequence: TGTGCCAGTAGTATTCCCAGCGAATCTAACTATGGCTACACCTTC.

The rearrangement links TRBV5-4 to TRBJ1-5; no firm D call. V gave up 5 bases and J gave up 3 bases, with 9 bases separating them. This CDR3 spans 13 amino acids. Germline V gives CDR1 SGHNT, CDR2 YYREEE (reference sequence). CDR3 sequence reads: CASSSGINQPQHF. CDR3 in DNA: TGTGCCAGCAGTTCCGGGATCAATCAGCCCCAGCATTTT.

This clonotype appeared a few times. This chain uses TRBV28 with TRBJ1-2; D gene uncertain. Between the trimmed V and J ends, which lost 2 bases and 1 base, there was a span of 5 bases. CDR3 length: 13 amino acids. Germline-derived CDR1 and CDR2 are MDHEN and SYDVKM. Here the CDR3 DNA reads TGTGCCAGCAGTTTACAGGTTAACTATGGCTACACCTTC. Translated: CASSLQVNYGYTF.

The chain uses TRBV24-1 and TRBJ2-1, with 14 bases matching TRBD2. V was pared by 4 bases and J by 2 bases, with 6 bases of the junction left unmatched. Germline CDR1 and CDR2: KGHDR and SFDVKD. This CDR3 contains 18 residues. CDR3 residues: CATSDPGTSGRTYNEQFF. In DNA, the CDR3 is TGTGCCACCAGTGACCCTGGGACTAGCGGGAGAACCTACAATGAGCAGTTCTTC.

The chain has TRBV11-2 and TRBJ2-1; 7 nucleotides align to TRBD2. Germline-derived CDR1 and CDR2 are SGHAT and FQNNGV. This CDR3 region has 11 residues. With 5 bases clipped from V and 10 bases from J, the junction kept 2 bases outside the gene matches. CDR3 protein: CASSREGEQFF. DNA of the CDR3: TGTGCCAGCAGCAGGGAGGGGGAGCAGTTCTTC.

This clonotype came up a few times. This chain uses TRBV20-1 with TRBJ1-1; the match to TRBD1 covers 8 bases. Trimming at V came to 6 bases and at J to 5 bases, leaving 14 bases not matched to a gene. This CDR3 spans 15 amino acids. CDR1 and CDR2 (germline): DFQATT, SNEGSKA (reference sequence). CDR3 loop: CSARQGSTRGTEAFF. The CDR3 DNA reads TGCAGTGCCAGACAGGGGTCTACTAGGGGGACTGAAGCTTTCTTT.

This clonotype occurred once. This could be a read error, since a much larger clone is one nucleotide away. This rearrangement joins TRBV18 to TRBJ2-5, with D possibly TRBD1 on 5 matching bases. Per germline, CDR1 KGHSH and CDR2 LQKENI. The CDR3 extends over 14 amino acids. The CDR3 bases are TGTGCCAGCCCACCCACGACAGCCCAAGAGACCCAGTACTTC. Its translation: CASPPTTAQETQYF.

The J gene is TRBJ1-2, the V gene TRBV7-2; TRBD1 is a possible D gene (6 bases). The length of the CDR3 is 13 residues. Germline lookup yields CDR1 SGHTA and CDR2 FQGNSA. V lost 1 base and J 8 bases, leaving 11 bases between the germline ends. The CDR3 DNA is TGTGCCAGCAGCTTAGGGCAGGGGAACGGCTACACCTTC. Residues: CASSLGQGNGYTF.

The V gene is TRBV19, the J gene TRBJ1-4; TRBD1 agrees at 9 bases. Germline values: CDR1 LNHDA, CDR2 SQIVND (reference sequence). The CDR3 consists of 19 residues. Unmatched junction bases numbered 12, after V lost 4 bases and J lost 0 bases. This CDR3 reads CASSTPPGQGISTNEKLFF. As DNA, the CDR3 is TGTGCCAGTAGTACCCCGCCTGGACAGGGGATTTCAACTAATGAAAAACTGTTTTTT. Variable domain in full (rest from reference TRBV19 and TRBJ1-4): DGGITQSPKYLFRKEGQNVTLSCEQNLNHDAMYWYRQDPGQGLRLIYYSQIVNDFQKGDIAEGYSVSREKKESFPLTVTSAQKNPTAFYLCASSTPPGQGISTNEKLFFGSGTQLSVL.

This clonotype was seen once. The chain is built from TRBV28 and TRBJ1-6, with D unclear. The V gene's germline CDR1 is MDHEN and CDR2 SYDVKM. The CDR3 runs 12 residues. V was cut by 2 bases and J by 10 bases, with 6 bases left in between. The CDR3 nucleotides are TGTGCCAGCAGTTTACGGATGTCACCCCTCCACTTT. Encoded protein: CASSLRMSPLHF.

A few counts support this clonotype. V and J are TRBV7-2 and TRBJ2-7; 7 bases line up with TRBD2. The CDR3 runs to 14 residues. Germline CDR1 SGHTA, CDR2 FQGNSA. Trimming took 5 bases from V and 4 from J; bases not matched to a gene: 8. CDR3 nucleotide sequence: TGTGCCAGCAGCCGAGCCAATAGCGGGTACGAGCAGTACTTC. Translating it yields CASSRANSGYEQYF.

This clonotype was seen more than once but under ten times. This rearrangement joins TRBV6-1 to TRBJ1-1; 8 bases are shared with TRBD1. Germline CDR1 MNHNS, CDR2 SASEGT. With 4 bases clipped from V and 6 bases from J, the junction kept 7 bases outside the gene matches. The CDR3 contains 14 residues. CDR3 loop: CASSAWTGSSEAFF. The CDR3 DNA reads as TGTGCCAGCAGTGCTTGGACAGGGAGCTCTGAAGCTTTCTTT.

This clonotype was seen a handful of times. This chain connects TRBV7-3 to TRBJ1-1; D is uncertain. The V end was cut by 5 bases, the J end by 3 bases, with 10 bases between. Germline V CDR1 and CDR2: SGHTA, FQGTGA. The CDR3 is 13 residues long. The CDR3 reads CASSPGMDTEAFF. The CDR3, as DNA: TGTGCCAGCAGCCCCGGCATGGACACTGAAGCTTTCTTT. The complete variable domain, with remaining parts taken from reference TRBV7-3 and TRBJ1-1, reads GAGVSQTPSNKVTEKGKYVELRCDPISGHTALYWYRQSLGQGPEFLIYFQGTGAADDSGLPNDRFFAVRPEGSVSTLKIQRTERGDSAVYLCASSPGMDTEAFFGQGTRLTVV.

V gene TRBV4-1 combines with J gene TRBJ2-7; perhaps TRBD2 as D (5 bases). Trimming left V 2 bases short and J 2 bases short, with 10 bases between. The CDR3 spans 14 residues. Germline V gene data show CDR1 as MGHRA and CDR2 as YSYEKL. The CDR3: CASSQFGNPYEQYF. The CDR3, as DNA: TGCGCCAGCAGCCAATTCGGGAACCCCTACGAGCAGTACTTC.

The chain employs TRBV7-3 and TRBJ1-2; 8 bases match TRBD1. Losses at the gene ends were 2 bases for V and 5 bases for J; bases not matched to a gene: 7. The germline V gene has CDR1 SGHTA and CDR2 FQGTGA. This CDR3 region has 15 residues. The CDR3 here is CASSLGQGAVYGYTF. The CDR3 region has the DNA TGTGCCAGCAGCTTAGGTCAGGGGGCGGTGTATGGCTACACCTTC.

This clonotype was observed a few times. The rearrangement uses TRBV20-1 and TRBJ2-2, with D perhaps matching TRBD1 (6 bases). V was shortened by 1 base and J by 4 bases, with 10 bases between the two germline ends. This CDR3 is built from 14 residues. Germline CDR1 and CDR2: DFQATT and SNEGSKA (reference sequence). The CDR3 nucleotides read TGCAGTGCTAGAGGGCCAGGGGCCACCGGGGAGCTGTTTTTT. Translation gives CSARGPGATGELFF.

This sequence joins TRBV20-1 and TRBJ2-7; 9 bases agree with TRBD2. V was clipped by 6 bases and J by 7 bases; unmatched bases: 4. The CDR3 loop spans 11 amino acids. CDR1 is DFQATT and CDR2 is SNEGSKA in the germline V gene (reference sequence). CDR3 in DNA: TGCAGTGCGGTGCTAGCGGGGGAGCAGTACTTC. Translation gives CSAVLAGEQYF.

V and J are TRBV11-1 and TRBJ2-6, with D unclear. This CDR3 is built from 13 residues. Germline lookup yields CDR1 SGHAT and CDR2 FQDESV (reference sequence). The chain's CDR3 is CATRGSGANVLTF. In DNA, the CDR3 is TGTGCGACCCGTGGCAGTGGGGCCAACGTCCTGACTTTC.

This clonotype has just a few counts. CDR3 sequence (DNA): TGTGCCAGCAGTCTGACTAGCGGGAGGTTGACGGGCGAGCAGTACTTC. It is translated as CASSLTSGRLTGEQYF. This chain links TRBV7-6 with TRBJ2-7; 13 nucleotides line up with TRBD2. CDR1 SGHVS and CDR2 FNYEAQ come from the germline V gene. The V gene end was trimmed by 6 bases and the J gene end by 6 bases; junction bases not matched to a gene: 11. This CDR3 is 16 amino acids long. The entire variable domain, with the rest obtained from reference TRBV7-6 and TRBJ2-7, is as follows: GAGVSQSPRYKVTKRGQDVALRCDPISGHVSLYWYRQALGQGPEFLTYFNYEAQQDKSGLPNDRFSAERPEGSISTLTIQRTEQRDSAMYRCASSLTSGRLTGEQYFGPGTRLTVT.

The chain combines TRBV7-2 with TRBJ1-5, with 7 bases identical to TRBD1. This CDR3 has 18 amino acids. Germline V gives CDR1 SGHTA, CDR2 FQGNSA. V lost 5 bases, J lost 2 bases, and 15 bases stayed unmatched. DNA for the CDR3: TGTGCCAGCAGCCCAAGAGGGACAGCCCGATTTGGCAATCAGCCCCAGCATTTT. Translation: CASSPRGTARFGNQPQHF.

The V and J genes are TRBV7-2 and TRBJ2-3; 9 bases fit TRBD2. Germline CDR1 is SGHTA and CDR2 is FQGNSA. CDR3 length: 16 residues. V dropped 6 bases and J dropped 2; count of bases not matched to a gene: 9. Here the CDR3 DNA reads TGTGCCAGCAGTCTAGCACGACTAGCGGTCACAGATACGCAGTATTTT. Protein sequence: CASSLARLAVTDTQYF.

The table lists this clonotype with a few counts. The genes are TRBV20-1 and TRBJ1-5; TRBD1 matches at 11 bases. Germline CDR1 DFQATT, CDR2 SNEGSKA (reference sequence). The CDR3 length is 15 residues. Trimming cost V 5 bases and J 5 bases; bases outside gene matches: 8. In DNA form, the CDR3 reads TGCAGTGCTGTAGGGGACAGGGGGAAGGATCAGCCCCAGCATTTT. This encodes CSAVGDRGKDQPQHF.

The chain has TRBV30 and TRBJ1-5; tentatively, D is TRBD1 (5 bases). V was pared by 2 bases and J by 6 bases, with 11 bases between. The germline gives CDR1 GTSNPN, CDR2 SVGIG (reference sequence). The CDR3 runs to 13 residues. The CDR3 region has the DNA TGTGCCTGGAGTCATGGGGCCGGTCAGCCCCAGCATTTT. Amino acid sequence: CAWSHGAGQPQHF.

The gene calls are TRBV20-1 and TRBJ1-5; TRBD1 agrees at 11 bases. V shed 0 bases and J 7 bases; nucleotides not matched to a gene: 2. Germline assignment: CDR1 DFQATT and CDR2 SNEGSKA (reference sequence). The CDR3 has 14 residues. CDR3 bases: TGCAGTGCTAGAGAGGACAGGGGGCCCCAGCCCCAGCATTTT. The encoded protein is CSAREDRGPQPQHF.